A selection of T cell receptor beta chains follows, all from one sample in a study of blood T cells in healthy people across ages. One entry per CDR3 protein, called by TCRdb with MiXCR from the 5' RACE reads. The sample lists roughly 1,000,000 distinct CDR3 sequences; almost 25% were seen once. This same sample was also taken into another study, of T cells of mothers and their children.

What was sequenced was blood. Source of these receptors: a girl aged 2-10 years in good health. Each CDR3 is given with its conserved first and last residue. A D gene is named only where the DNA matches it firmly. Clone size is not always given. Where it is, it says once, few, many or a class for expanded clones.

>-|TRBJ2-4|-|TRBV4-3
TGCGCCAGCAGCCAAGATTGGGAGACAGAAAACATTCAGTACTTC
CASSQDWETENIQYF
>-|TRBJ2-7|few|TRBV20-1
TGCAGTGCGAAAGCGGGACAGGAAAATACCTACGAGCAGTACTTC
CSAKAGQENTYEQYF
>TRBD2|TRBJ2-1|-|TRBV29-1
TGCAGCGTTGCCATAGCGGGGGTCAATGAGCAGTTCTTC
CSVAIAGVNEQFF
>-|TRBJ2-7|few|TRBV10-3
TGTGCCATCAGGGAGACAGGACGGTCCTACGAGCAGTACTTC
CAIRETGRSYEQYF
>TRBD2|TRBJ2-1|few|TRBV12-3/TRBV12-4
TGTGCCAGCAGCCTGGCGGGACTAAAGCAGTTCTTC
CASSLAGLKQFF
>-|TRBJ2-2|-|TRBV24-1
TGTGCCACCAGTGATTTGAGGCCCCCCGGGGAGCTGTTTTTT
CATSDLRPPGELFF
>-|TRBJ2-1|few|TRBV18
TGTGCCAGCTCACCGCAGTCGCCTGAGCAGTTCTTC
CASSPQSPEQFF
>TRBD1|TRBJ2-7|few|TRBV29-1
TGCAGTGCCGGGACAGGGCCGACCTACGAGCAGTACTTC
CSAGTGPTYEQYF
>-|TRBJ2-7|-|TRBV12-3/TRBV12-4
TGTGCCAGCAGTTTAATAATATACGAGCAGTACTTC
CASSLIIYEQYF
>-|TRBJ2-3|-|TRBV6-5
TGTGCCAGCAGTTACTCTGCGGCCACCGGGGCAGATACGCAGTATTTT
CASSYSAATGADTQYF
>-|TRBJ2-1|-|TRBV7-3
TGTGCCAGCAGCTTAAATCCGGGAGCCACTGAGCAGTTCTTC
CASSLNPGATEQFF
>-|TRBJ2-1|-|TRBV12-3/TRBV12-4
TGTGCCAGCAGTCAAGCGGTCGCCTACAATGAGCAGTTCTTC
CASSQAVAYNEQFF
>TRBD2|TRBJ2-7|few|TRBV7-9
TGTGCCAGCAGCACCCCCCGCGGGAGAGGAGTTCACGAGCAGTACTTC
CASSTPRGRGVHEQYF
>-|TRBJ1-1|few|TRBV29-1
TGCGGCGCCAAGTCTCGGGGGGCAGTTCGGACTGAAGCTTTCTTT
CGAKSRGAVRTEAFF
>-|TRBJ2-7|-|TRBV3-1
TGTGCCAGCAGCCAAGTACTTCGCTACGAGCAGTACTTC
CASSQVLRYEQYF
>-|TRBJ1-2|-|TRBV15
TGTGCCACCAGCAGAGTAATGTCACCTACTAACTATGGCTACACCTTC
CATSRVMSPTNYGYTF
>-|TRBJ2-7|few|TRBV4-1
TGCGCCAGCGGCCAAGAACCCCTGGGGGGAGCGGGCGAGCAGTACTTC
CASGQEPLGGAGEQYF
>TRBD1|TRBJ2-6|few|TRBV7-9
TGTGCCACCACCCGGGACAGATTTTACTCTGGGGCCAACGTCCTGACTTTC
CATTRDRFYSGANVLTF
>TRBD1|TRBJ2-5|few|TRBV7-9
TGTGCCAGCAGCTTAGCGGGACAGAAAAAAGAGACCCAGTACTTC
CASSLAGQKKETQYF
>-|TRBJ2-1|-|TRBV20-1
TGCAGTCCAACACAGGGAATTAGGGGTGGATTGGGGCAGTTCTTC
CSPTQGIRGGLGQFF
>TRBD1|TRBJ2-7|few|TRBV29-1
TGCAGCGTTGCAGGAGGGACAGGGGTATCTTCGGGGCAGTACTTC
CSVAGGTGVSSGQYF
>-|TRBJ2-1|few|TRBV7-6
TGTGCCAGCAGCGACCCGTACGGGGGAGCGAACAATGAGCAGTTCTTC
CASSDPYGGANNEQFF
>-|TRBJ2-1|-|TRBV20-1
TGCAGTGCCCGGTGGTTACAGGGCTCCTACAATGAGCAGTTCTTC
CSARWLQGSYNEQFF
>-|TRBJ2-5|-|TRBV2
TGTGCCAGCAGTCCTAACACCCAAGCGAAGGAGACCCAGTACTTC
CASSPNTQAKETQYF
>-|TRBJ1-4|few|TRBV7-8
TGTGCCAGCAGCGGGGGGGGGCGCCGTGAAAAACTGTTTTTT
CASSGGGRREKLFF
>-|TRBJ2-7|few|TRBV5-6
TGTGCCAGCAACGTGGCAGGGCGCGAGCAGTACTTC
CASNVAGREQYF
>-|TRBJ1-2|-|TRBV6-5
TGTGCCAGCAGTTCTTTTGGAGTTACCAACTATGGCTACACCTTC
CASSSFGVTNYGYTF
>-|TRBJ2-1|few|TRBV7-9
TGTGCCAGCAGCTCAGTCCTCCAGGGTGATGGTGAGCAGTTCTTC
CASSSVLQGDGEQFF
>-|TRBJ1-2|-|TRBV29-1
TGCAGCTCCTGGGGCGGACGCACGTATGGCTACACCTTC
CSSWGGRTYGYTF
>-|TRBJ2-7|few|TRBV25-1
TGTGCCAGCAGTGAATATTTTAGGGGAGAACGGAACCTAAACGAGCAGTACTTC
CASSEYFRGERNLNEQYF
>TRBD1|TRBJ2-3|-|TRBV5-1
TGCGCCAGCAGCTTAGGGACAGGGGTCACAGATACGCAGTATTTT
CASSLGTGVTDTQYF
>-|TRBJ1-1|-|TRBV6-1
TGTGCCAGCAGTGAAGGTCCGGCTTTCTTT
CASSEGPAFF
>-|TRBJ2-7|few|TRBV20-1
TGCAGTGCTAGAGACGCGACAGGATACTACGAGCAGTACTTC
CSARDATGYYEQYF
>-|TRBJ1-1|few|TRBV20-1
TGCAGTGCTTCCGGCTTATTGGCCACTGAAGCTTTCTTT
CSASGLLATEAFF
>-|TRBJ1-4|-|TRBV28
TGTGCCAGCAGTTTCTTCGGTAGAGGGACCACTAATGAAAAACTGTTTTTT
CASSFFGRGTTNEKLFF
>-|TRBJ1-6|many|TRBV12-3/TRBV12-4
TGTGCCAGCAGTCCGGGGCCTAATTCACCCCTCCACTTT
CASSPGPNSPLHF
>TRBD2|TRBJ2-1|few|TRBV7-9
TGTGCCAGCAGGGGGACTAGCCTAAACAATGAGCAGTTCTTC
CASRGTSLNNEQFF
>-|TRBJ2-3|-|TRBV6-1
TGTGCCAGCAGCAAGAGACAGCCTAGCACAGATACGCAGTATTTT
CASSKRQPSTDTQYF
>-|TRBJ2-5|-|TRBV20-1
TGCAGTGCTACGGGGCAGGGAAGACTGGTAGAGACCCAGTACTTC
CSATGQGRLVETQYF
>-|TRBJ1-4|few|TRBV13
TGTGCCAGCAGCTCAACAGGCTGGGGTGCTAATGAAAAACTGTTTTTT
CASSSTGWGANEKLFF
>-|TRBJ1-2|-|TRBV6-1
TGTGCCATAGGCCTCAAAGAGGGACCGCGCTATGGCTACACCTTC
CAIGLKEGPRYGYTF
>-|TRBJ2-7|many|TRBV29-1
TGCAGCGTTGGGGACGAGTCCTACGAGCAGTACTTC
CSVGDESYEQYF
>-|TRBJ2-5|-|TRBV6-5
TGTGCCAGCATGGCCTGGGGAGAGACCCAGTACTTC
CASMAWGETQYF
>TRBD2|TRBJ2-3|few|TRBV20-1
TGCAGTGCTAGAGATCTGACTAGCGGGGCAGATACGCAGTATTTT
CSARDLTSGADTQYF
>-|TRBJ2-5|few|TRBV12-3/TRBV12-4
TGTGCCAGCAGACCAGGGGAGGAAGAGACCCAGTACTTC
CASRPGEEETQYF
>-|TRBJ2-7|-|TRBV7-3
TGTGCCAGCAGCCAGGGGGCGGGAGAGGGCGAGCAGTACTTC
CASSQGAGEGEQYF
>-|TRBJ2-7|-|TRBV21-1
TGTGCCAGCAGCAAAGCCCCAGGACAGACTGACTACGAGCAGTACTTC
CASSKAPGQTDYEQYF
>-|TRBJ1-3|few|TRBV12-3/TRBV12-4
TGTGCCAGCTCCGGTTACTCTGGAAACACCATATATTTT
CASSGYSGNTIYF
>-|TRBJ2-1|few|TRBV29-1
TGCAGCGTTTCCACCGAGGAGACCCGGTACTTC
CSVSTEETRYF
>TRBD2|TRBJ2-3|-|TRBV5-5
TGTGCCAGCAGCTTGTACCGGGACTACTCCCCAGGCCCGTATTTT
CASSLYRDYSPGPYF
>-|TRBJ1-4|-|TRBV9
TGTGCCAGCAGCGTCTCTACCGGTGAAAAACTGTTTTTT
CASSVSTGEKLFF
>TRBD1|TRBJ2-7|many|TRBV25-1
TGTGCCAGCAGTGATGGGGACAGACCCTACGAGCAGTACTTC
CASSDGDRPYEQYF
>TRBD2|TRBJ2-2|-|TRBV3-1
TGTGCCAGCAGCACTAACCCGGGACTAGGGAACACCGGGGAGCTGTTTTTT
CASSTNPGLGNTGELFF
>-|TRBJ2-1|-|TRBV7-9
TGTGCCAGCAGCTTCGATGAGTATGAGCAGTTCTTC
CASSFDEYEQFF
>TRBD1|TRBJ2-5|few|TRBV7-9
TGTGCCAGCAGCTACACTGAGGACAGGACCGTCGTCGGTGAGACCCAGTACTTC
CASSYTEDRTVVGETQYF
>-|TRBJ1-2|-|TRBV6-5
TGTGCCAGCAGTCACAGGGTTCATGGCTACACCTTC
CASSHRVHGYTF
>-|TRBJ2-2|-|TRBV20-1
TGCAGTGCTTGGGACAAGCCCGGGGAGCTGTTTTTT
CSAWDKPGELFF